What follows are 32 T cell receptor beta chains derived from one specimen sequenced in a study of blood T cell repertoires in COVID-19. Using immunoSEQ multiplex PCR, the repertoire was profiled, and TCRdb retains in-frame clones only, with some absent. This table holds over 50,000 clones, 78% found once. The source material was peripheral blood. All receptors derive from a human donor with active or convalescent COVID-19. The donor label of this sample is uncertain.

The chain has TRBV19 and TRBJ1-3; D is perhaps TRBD1 (5 bases). This CDR3 is 13 amino acids long. Germline CDR1 reads LNHDA; CDR2 reads SQIVND (reference sequence). V was trimmed by 11 bases and J by 3 bases, leaving 14 bases between them. The CDR3 here is CASRGGNGNTIYF. CDR3 nucleotide sequence: TGTGCCTCCCGGGGGGGGAATGGAAACACCATATATTTT.

The V gene is TRBV5-1, the J gene TRBJ1-5; TRBD1 matches at 9 bases. Germline V gives CDR1 SGHRS, CDR2 YFSETQ. The CDR3 runs 17 residues. The trim removed 0 bases at V and 4 bases at J, leaving 8 bases unmatched. Here the CDR3 DNA reads TGCGCCAGCAGCTTGGGTACAGGGGGCGCAGGAAATCAGCCCCAGCATTTT. Translating it yields CASSLGTGGAGNQPQHF. The full variable domain, rest sourced from reference TRBV5-1 and TRBJ1-5, is KAGVTQTPRYLIKTRGQQVTLSCSPISGHRSVSWYQQTPGQGLQFLFEYFSETQRNKGNFPGRFSGRQFSNSRSEMNVSTLELGDSALYLCASSLGTGGAGNQPQHFGDGTRLSIL.

The chain recombines TRBV5-4 with TRBJ1-3, with 7 nucleotides matching TRBD1. The CDR3 runs 16 residues. Trimming removed 3 bases from V and 1 base from J; junction bases left unmatched: 7. Germline assignment: CDR1 SGHNT and CDR2 YYREEE (reference sequence). The CDR3 here is CASSSQQGRSGNTIYF. The CDR3 bases are TGTGCCAGCAGCTCCCAACAGGGGCGATCTGGAAACACCATATATTTT.

The rearrangement links TRBV5-1 to TRBJ1-1, with D perhaps matching TRBD1 (6 bases). V was clipped by 1 base and J by 7 bases, with 17 bases between them. The CDR3 contains 15 residues. The germline V gene encodes CDR1 SGHRS and CDR2 YFSETQ. In nucleotides, the CDR3 is TGCGCCAGCAGCTTGTCCCCGGGACAAGATCTTGAAGCTTTCTTT. This gives the protein CASSLSPGQDLEAFF. Variable domain in full (rest from reference TRBV5-1 and TRBJ1-1): KAGVTQTPRYLIKTRGQQVTLSCSPISGHRSVSWYQQTPGQGLQFLFEYFSETQRNKGNFPGRFSGRQFSNSRSEMNVSTLELGDSALYLCASSLSPGQDLEAFFGQGTRLTVV.

The genes are TRBV24-1 and TRBJ1-5; D remains ambiguous. The CDR3 spans 12 residues. The germline V and J ends were trimmed by 5 bases and 7 bases, with 8 bases remaining between them. Looked up from germline, CDR1 is KGHDR and CDR2 is SFDVKD. The CDR3 DNA reads as TGTGCCACCAGTGCATCGGAGCAGCCCCAGCATTTT. This gives the protein CATSASEQPQHF.

The count of this clone is one. The rearrangement uses TRBV5-4 and TRBJ2-3; 7 bases are shared with TRBD2. This CDR3 comprises 15 residues. V lost 4 bases to trimming and J lost 2 bases; unmatched junction nucleotides: 7. CDR1 is SGHNT, CDR2 YYREEE, per germline (reference sequence). The CDR3 sequence: CASSTGTTNTDTQYF. DNA of the CDR3: TGTGCCAGCAGCACCGGGACTACTAACACAGATACGCAGTATTTT.

The chain links TRBV28 to TRBJ1-2; 9 positions agree with TRBD1. The CDR3 consists of 16 residues. Germline CDR1 reads MDHEN; CDR2 reads SYDVKM. The junction had 10 bases not matched to a gene; V was cut back by 2 bases and J by 6 bases. The CDR3 coding sequence is TGTGCCAGCAGTTTAGTGACAGGGGGGATTTGGGATGGCTACACCTTC. Its translation: CASSLVTGGIWDGYTF.

The CDR3 region has the DNA TGTGCCGGCTCCCTGGAGGGAAAGAAGGAGCAGTTCTTC. Its translation is CAGSLEGKKEQFF. The J gene is TRBJ2-1, the V gene TRBV7-9; perhaps TRBD2 as D (6 bases). CDR1 SEHNR and CDR2 FQNEAQ come from the germline V gene (reference sequence). This CDR3 has 13 amino acids. V was trimmed by 11 bases and J by 10 bases, leaving 21 bases between them.

The chain uses TRBV4-1 and TRBJ2-7; 9 nucleotides line up with TRBD2. The germline gives CDR1 MGHRA, CDR2 YSYEKL. The CDR3 is made up of 18 amino acids. The J segment lost 1 base and the V segment lost 4 bases, leaving 14 bases of the junction unmatched. CDR3: CASSPHPGGLAGSYEQYF. The CDR3 DNA reads TGCGCCAGCAGCCCCCACCCCGGCGGGCTAGCGGGGTCCTACGAGCAGTACTTC.

The chain links TRBV11-3 to TRBJ1-1; D gene ambiguous. There are 13 residues in the CDR3. V was clipped by 4 bases and J by 8 bases, with 14 bases between them. The V gene's germline CDR1 is SGHNT and CDR2 YENEEA. CDR3 in amino acids: CASSSPRIPEAFF. As DNA, the CDR3 is TGTGCCAGCAGCTCCCCGCGGATTCCGGAAGCTTTCTTT.

The rearrangement joins TRBV5-7 to TRBJ2-7; tentative D call: TRBD2 (5 bases). TRBV5-7 counts as an open reading frame of uncertain function. V lost 3 bases and J lost 1, with 11 bases in between. The CDR3 has 14 amino acids. The CDR3 spells CASSSPGDSYEQYF. CDR3 bases: TGTGCCAGCAGCTCCCCCGGGGATTCCTACGAGCAGTACTTC.

The chain combines TRBV5-1 with TRBJ1-6; 7 bases fit TRBD1. J was trimmed by 6 bases and V by 5 bases; bases with no gene match: 8. CDR1 is SGHRS, CDR2 YFSETQ, per germline. The CDR3 consists of 15 residues. The CDR3 sequence is CASRLRTGVNSPLHF. In DNA, the CDR3 is TGCGCCAGCAGACTAAGGACAGGAGTTAATTCACCCCTCCACTTT.

This chain connects TRBV27 to TRBJ2-7, with 7 bases aligning to TRBD1. Germline values: CDR1 MNHEY, CDR2 SMNVEV (reference sequence). The V segment lost 5 bases and the J segment 5 bases; nucleotides outside the gene matches: 3. The CDR3 runs 12 residues. The CDR3 DNA is TGTGCCAGCAGTATGGGACAGAACGAGCAGTACTTC. It specifies CASSMGQNEQYF.

The chain couples TRBV27 to TRBJ2-2, with 8 positions matching TRBD2. CDR1 is MNHEY and CDR2 is SMNVEV in the germline V gene (reference sequence). The V and J ends lost 2 bases and 4 bases, in that order; junction bases with no gene match: 6. The CDR3 loop spans 16 amino acids. CDR3 DNA: TGTGCCAGCAGTTTACGCGGGACTAGTTCCACCGGGGAGCTGTTTTTT. Protein: CASSLRGTSSTGELFF.

The rearrangement joins TRBV5-6 to TRBJ1-4, with a tentative D call TRBD1 (5 bases). CDR1 is SGHDT and CDR2 is YYEEEE in the germline V gene. Trimming removed 1 base from V and 7 bases from J, with 11 bases in between. This CDR3 comprises 14 residues. The CDR3: CASSLQGAREKLFF. The CDR3 DNA follows: TGTGCCAGCAGCTTGCAAGGGGCTCGTGAAAAACTGTTTTTT.

The chain couples TRBV11-2 to TRBJ2-7; no firm D call. The germline V and J ends were trimmed by 5 bases and 5 bases, with 19 bases remaining between them. This CDR3 spans 15 amino acids. Germline V gene lookup returns CDR1 SGHAT and CDR2 FQNNGV. CDR3 protein: CASSPLILVTHEQYF. CDR3 nucleotide sequence: TGTGCCAGCAGCCCTCTTATTCTAGTGACCCACGAGCAGTACTTC. Full variable domain (rest looked up from reference TRBV11-2 and TRBJ2-7): EAGVAQSPRYKIIEKRQSVAFWCNPISGHATLYWYQQILGQGPKLLIQFQNNGVVDDSQLPKDRFSAERLKGVDSTLKIQPAKLEDSAVYLCASSPLILVTHEQYFGPGTRLTVT.

The chain recombines TRBV19 with TRBJ1-4, with D perhaps matching TRBD1 (5 bases). V lost 3 bases and J lost 6, with 11 bases in between. Germline V CDR1 and CDR2: LNHDA, SQIVND (reference sequence). The CDR3 is 14 amino acids. This chain's CDR3 is CASSILGADEKLFF. The CDR3 nucleotides read TGTGCCAGTAGTATTTTAGGGGCAGATGAAAAACTGTTTTTT.

This rearrangement joins TRBV29-1 to TRBJ2-7, with TRBD2 as a possible D gene (6 bases). Germline V gives CDR1 SQVTM, CDR2 ANQGSEA. The germline V and J ends were trimmed by 4 bases and 0 bases, with 10 bases remaining between them. CDR3 size: 13 residues. CDR3 region: CSVGDLSSYEQYF. CDR3 coding DNA: TGCAGCGTTGGGGACTTAAGCTCCTACGAGCAGTACTTC.

The rearrangement uses TRBV5-6 and TRBJ2-5, with D possibly TRBD1 on 5 matching bases. Germline CDR1 and CDR2: SGHDT and YYEEEE. Deletions cut 5 bases from V and 1 base from J, with 15 bases between. The length of the CDR3 is 15 residues. CDR3 loop: CASSPRWGPQETQYF. The CDR3 coding sequence is TGTGCCAGCAGTCCCCGATGGGGCCCCCAAGAGACCCAGTACTTC.

This chain uses TRBV7-9 with TRBJ2-2, with 7 bases identical to TRBD1. CDR1 is SEHNR and CDR2 is FQNEAQ in the germline V gene (reference sequence). V was clipped by 5 bases and J by 7 bases; unmatched bases: 7. This CDR3 is built from 14 residues. The CDR3 sequence: CASSVNTGDGELFF. The CDR3 nucleotides are TGTGCCAGCAGCGTAAACACAGGGGACGGGGAGCTGTTTTTT.

The chain is built from TRBV28 and TRBJ2-7, with 7 positions matching TRBD2. Germline V gene sequence: CDR1 MDHEN, CDR2 SYDVKM. There are 15 residues in the CDR3. After removal of 8 bases from V and 5 bases from J, the junction contained 15 bases not matched to a gene. CDR3 sequence: CASALGGGSRNEQYF. CDR3 DNA: TGTGCCAGCGCCCTTGGGGGAGGGAGTCGCAACGAGCAGTACTTC.

This clone was found once. The chain carries TRBV10-3 and TRBJ2-3; 7 bases are a match to TRBD1. The V gene end was trimmed by 2 bases and the J gene end by 6 bases; junction bases not matched to a gene: 8. CDR1 ENHRY and CDR2 SYGVKD come from the germline V gene. The CDR3 has 15 residues. Here the CDR3 DNA reads TGTGCCATCAGTGAGCGAGACAGGGTGTGGGATACGCAGTATTTT. Translation: CAISERDRVWDTQYF.

The chain is built from TRBV5-1 and TRBJ2-7; tentatively, D is TRBD2 (5 bases). The V gene lost 0 bases and the J gene lost 4 bases, with 8 bases spanning the gap. Germline CDR1 is SGHRS and CDR2 is YFSETQ. The CDR3 is 13 residues long. CDR3 DNA: TGCGCCAGCAGCTTGGGGAGCGGTTACGAGCAGTACTTC. This gives the protein CASSLGSGYEQYF.

A few counts support this clone. The V gene is TRBV7-2, the J gene TRBJ2-3; no clear D. The germline CDR1 and CDR2 sequences are SGHTA and FQGNSA. V was trimmed by 3 bases and J by 2 bases, leaving 9 bases between them. This CDR3 region has 14 residues. The CDR3 DNA sequence: TGTGCCAGCAGCTTCTCAACTTCCACAGATACGCAGTATTTT. Protein product: CASSFSTSTDTQYF.

The chain employs TRBV2 and TRBJ2-3; 9 bases align to TRBD2. The V and J ends lost 6 bases and 1 base, in that order; junction bases with no gene match: 2. Germline-derived CDR1 and CDR2 are SNHLY and FYNNEI. The CDR3 is 14 amino acids. The CDR3 bases are TGTGCCAGCAGGGAGCGGGGGGGCACAGATACGCAGTATTTT. Translation gives CASRERGGTDTQYF.

The CDR3 bases are TGTGCCAGCAGTTTATGGGGGACAGCGCCATATGAGCAGTTCTTC. It codes for CASSLWGTAPYEQFF. The chain joins TRBV27 to TRBJ2-1; 7 nucleotides align to TRBD1. Unmatched junction bases numbered 8, after V lost 1 base and J lost 8 bases. This CDR3 is 15 amino acids long. From germline, CDR1 is MNHEY and CDR2 SMNVEV (reference sequence).

The rearrangement links TRBV18 to TRBJ1-4; TRBD1 might be the D (6 bases). This CDR3 spans 16 amino acids. Germline assignment: CDR1 KGHSH and CDR2 LQKENI. V was shortened by 1 base and J by 8 bases, with 17 bases between the two germline ends. DNA for the CDR3: TGTGCCAGCTCACCACGGTTTACAGGGCTGGAGGAAAAACTGTTTTTT. Its translation: CASSPRFTGLEEKLFF.

This clone was counted a single time. The chain carries TRBV15 and TRBJ1-1; D is possibly TRBD1 (5 bases). Germline values: CDR1 LNHNV, CDR2 YYDKDF (reference sequence). This CDR3 spans 15 amino acids. V was pared by 1 base and J by 4 bases, with 13 bases between. The chain's CDR3 is CATSRGAGWATEAFF. CDR3 sequence (DNA): TGTGCCACCAGCAGAGGGGCAGGGTGGGCCACTGAAGCTTTCTTT.

The rearrangement uses TRBV3-1 (or the pseudogene TRBV3-2) and TRBJ1-2, with 8 bases lining up with TRBD1. Losses at the gene ends were 4 bases for V and 6 bases for J; bases not matched to a gene: 1. Per the germline V gene, CDR1 is LGHDT and CDR2 is YNNKEL (reference sequence). This CDR3 contains 12 residues. For the CDR3, the DNA is TGTGCCAGCAGCCCGACAGGGGATGGCTACACCTTC. Residues: CASSPTGDGYTF.

For the CDR3, the DNA is TGTGCCAGCAGCTTCAGGGACAGGAATGAAAAACTGTTTTTT. As protein: CASSFRDRNEKLFF. The chain carries TRBV7-9 and TRBJ1-4, with 8 positions matching TRBD1. J gave up 5 bases and V 3 bases, and 2 bases lay outside the gene matches. The CDR3 spans 14 residues. The germline gives CDR1 SEHNR, CDR2 FQNEAQ (reference sequence).

This clone was seen a handful of times. The CDR3 loop reads CASTLGQGFSQRSRGYTF. The CDR3 region has the DNA TGTGCCAGTACCCTGGGACAGGGCTTTTCTCAGCGGAGCCGCGGCTACACCTTC. The rearrangement links TRBV19 to TRBJ1-2; 9 nucleotides match TRBD1. Germline-derived CDR1 and CDR2 are LNHDA and SQIVND (reference sequence). The CDR3 runs 18 residues. Germline trimming cut 7 bases from V and 8 bases from J; bases unmatched to any gene: 23.

The chain uses TRBV18 and TRBJ1-6; the match to TRBD1 covers 8 bases. Germline V CDR1 and CDR2: KGHSH, LQKENI. With V trimmed by 3 bases and J by 8 bases, 0 bases remained unmatched. This CDR3 is 13 amino acids long. DNA of the CDR3: TGTGCCAGCTCACCGACAGGGGATTCACCCCTCCACTTT. Encoded protein: CASSPTGDSPLHF. The full variable domain, rest sourced from reference TRBV18 and TRBJ1-6, is NAGVMQNPRHLVRRRGQEARLRCSPMKGHSHVYWYRQLPEEGLKFMVYLQKENIIDESGMPKERFSAEFPKEGPSILRIQQVVRGDSAAYFCASSPTGDSPLHFGNGTRLTVT.